This entry lists 6 T cell receptor beta chains sequenced from one sample in a study of T cell responses to AZD1222 COVID-19 vaccine. TCRdb's copy holds only in-frame clones and misses some; the assay was immunoSEQ multiplex PCR. In the table there are 50,000 to 70,000 clones, 75% to 90% of which are singletons. The source was peripheral blood, collected on day 0 of MenACWY control vaccination. The receptors derive from an adult in good health.

The chain couples TRBV6-1 to TRBJ2-3; 9 bases align to TRBD2. This CDR3 is 16 amino acids long. Germline loops: CDR1 MNHNS, CDR2 SASEGT. With 2 bases clipped from V and 0 bases from J, the junction kept 3 bases outside the gene matches. The CDR3 nucleotides read TGTGCCAGCAGTGAACAGGGACTAGCAAGCACAGATACGCAGTATTTT. The encoded protein is CASSEQGLASTDTQYF.

The rearrangement uses TRBV25-1 and TRBJ2-1; 10 bases align to TRBD2. V was pared by 4 bases and J by 15 bases, with 6 bases of the junction left unmatched. The germline V gene has CDR1 MGHDK and CDR2 SYGVNS. This CDR3 has 12 amino acids. The CDR3 is CASSGSGRGRFF. In DNA, the CDR3 is TGTGCCAGCAGTGGGAGCGGGAGGGGACGGTTCTTC.

This clone was counted a single time. V is TRBV6-6 and J is TRBJ2-2; D is possibly TRBD1 (5 bases). The V and J ends lost 2 bases and 2 bases respectively, with 12 bases between them. The CDR3 has 16 amino acids. Per germline, CDR1 MNHNY and CDR2 SVGAGI (reference sequence). The CDR3 here is CASSYPSRANTGELFF. CDR3 sequence (DNA): TGTGCCAGCAGTTACCCCTCCAGGGCTAACACCGGGGAGCTGTTTTTT.

A single count supports this clone. V and J are TRBV2 and TRBJ2-7, with 14 bases matching TRBD2. Trimming removed 5 bases from V and 5 bases from J; junction bases left unmatched: 2. The CDR3 has 14 amino acids. Germline loops: CDR1 SNHLY, CDR2 FYNNEI. The CDR3 region is CASSRTSGRNEQYF. For the CDR3, the DNA is TGTGCCAGCAGTCGGACTAGCGGGAGGAACGAGCAGTACTTC.

Only one count was recorded for this clone. This rearrangement joins TRBV6-2 or TRBV6-3 to TRBJ2-7; D is undetermined. V lost 5 bases, J lost 2 bases, and 7 bases lay in between. Germline V gene data show CDR1 as MNHEY and CDR2 as SVGEGT. The CDR3 extends over 12 amino acids. CDR3 DNA: TGTGCCAGCAGTACCGGCCCCTACGAGCAGTACTTC. Its protein is CASSTGPYEQYF.

The chain combines TRBV5-1 with TRBJ2-3, with TRBD2 as a possible D gene (6 bases). This CDR3 has 14 amino acids. Germline CDR1 SGHRS, CDR2 YFSETQ. V dropped 4 bases and J dropped 2 bases, with 11 bases sitting between them. The DNA of the CDR3 is TGCGCCAGCAGCCTACGGGACTTCACAGATACGCAGTATTTT. Protein: CASSLRDFTDTQYF.